This TCR beta chain was captured in a study of regulatory T cells in long-lasting Graves disease. Findings of the study overall: The analysis examined peripheral blood only and excluded thyroid tissue.

Time point of the sample: newly diagnosed GD, antithyroid drugs for less than 3 months. There was RNA extracted from PBMCs, and the TCR library was made from it. Many counts were recorded for this clonotype. Its antigen is not identified. The CDR3 is made up of 17 amino acids. V lost 2 bases and J 1 base, leaving 12 bases between the germline ends. Arm-PCR of CDR3 regions and iRepertoire HTBI primers were used to build TCR beta libraries. TCRdb reprocessed the multiplex PCR reads with MiXCR, giving one entry per CDR3 protein. The profile shows a few hundred thousand distinct CDR3 sequences, around 19% of them singletons. The same data also contributed to another study, on T cells in Graves' hyperthyroidism and ophthalmopathy. That paper notes: Also found in blood were most expanded thyroid clonotypes above 0.001.

This receptor was identified in a woman under 40 with Graves disease. This material consisted of peripheral blood mononuclear cells (PBMCs), taken at new diagnosis, from a patient treated with antithyroid drugs. This chain connects TRBV12-3 or TRBV12-4 to TRBJ2-6, with D possibly being TRBD2 (5 bases). CDR3 sequence (DNA): TGTGCCAGCAGTTTAAGGCGTAGCGCATCTGGGGCCAACGTCCTGACTTTC. Its protein product is CASSLRRSASGANVLTF.